Listed below are T cell receptor beta chains from one sample, sequenced in a study of a mutant IDH1 vaccine in newly diagnosed glioma. Generated by immunoSEQ multiplex PCR, the TCRdb table keeps only in-frame clones and is missing some. The sample contains tens of thousands of clones, approximately 80% of which appear only once. Sequenced here: PBMCs, sampled from a glioma patient treated with radiotherapy, temozolomide or both. The receptors stem from a woman between 40 and 50 years old with glioma. Both conserved end residues are part of each CDR3.

V	J	CDR3
TRBV19	TRBJ1-2	CASSPRTGYGYTF
TRBV4-3	TRBJ2-1	CASSGELGGVHEQFF
TRBV5-1	TRBJ2-2	CASSSGTGRTGELFF
TRBV30	TRBJ1-5	CAWSVGGQPGNQPQHF
TRBV5-1	TRBJ2-1	CASKWGGPYNEQFF
TRBV6-1	TRBJ2-1	CASSGTGSYNEQFF
TRBV2	TRBJ1-2	CASSGPGALYGYTF
TRBV7-2	TRBJ2-7	CASSRSYEQYF
TRBV13	TRBJ2-5	CASSPNLEETQYF
TRBV4-1	TRBJ2-5	CASSPRTGNLQETQYF
TRBV29-1	TRBJ2-5	CSVGQGEETQYF
TRBV6-1	TRBJ1-2	CASRSRTGDGYTF
TRBV7-2	TRBJ2-3	CASTTTDTQYF
TRBV10-3	TRBJ1-1	CAIKTEVTEAFF
TRBV29-1	TRBJ1-2	CSVVAGTDYGYTF